The entry below gives a single TCR beta chain sequence along with its context. The antigen remains undetermined. CDR1 and CDR2 from the germline V gene are SGHAT and FQNNGV. The V end lost 0 bases, the J end lost 6 bases, and 12 bases lay between the germline ends. This CDR3 region has 15 residues. This sample was included in a study of T cell repertoires in ileal Crohn's disease. The study, taken as a whole, reports: Compared with non-smokers, active smokers at surgery showed more clonal expansions.

The table came from immunoSEQ multiplex PCR; TCRdb's copy has only in-frame clones and leaves some out. The sample holds over 14,000 clones; over 80% are singletons and the top ten take under 7%. The sample comprised ileal tissue. The TCR was taken from an adult with Crohn's disease. J is TRBJ1-5 and V is TRBV11-2; D remains unclear. The CDR3 loop is CASSLDFGDSQPQHF. The CDR3 nucleotides are TGTGCCAGCAGCTTAGATTTCGGGGATAGTCAGCCCCAGCATTTT.